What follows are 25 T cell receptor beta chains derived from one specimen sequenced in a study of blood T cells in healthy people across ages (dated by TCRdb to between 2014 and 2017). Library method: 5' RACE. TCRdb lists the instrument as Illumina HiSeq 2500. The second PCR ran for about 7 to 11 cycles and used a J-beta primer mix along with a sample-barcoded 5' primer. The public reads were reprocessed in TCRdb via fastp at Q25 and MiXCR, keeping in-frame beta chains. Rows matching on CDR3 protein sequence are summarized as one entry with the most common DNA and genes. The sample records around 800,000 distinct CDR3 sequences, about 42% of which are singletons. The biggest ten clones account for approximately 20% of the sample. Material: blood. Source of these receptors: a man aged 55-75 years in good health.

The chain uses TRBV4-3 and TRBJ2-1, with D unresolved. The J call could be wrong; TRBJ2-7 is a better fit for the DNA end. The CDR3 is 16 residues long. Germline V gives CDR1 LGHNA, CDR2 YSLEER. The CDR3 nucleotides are TGCGCCAGCAGCCAAGTGCACCAGAGCTCCTACAATGAGCAGTACTTC. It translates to CASSQVHQSSYNEQYF.

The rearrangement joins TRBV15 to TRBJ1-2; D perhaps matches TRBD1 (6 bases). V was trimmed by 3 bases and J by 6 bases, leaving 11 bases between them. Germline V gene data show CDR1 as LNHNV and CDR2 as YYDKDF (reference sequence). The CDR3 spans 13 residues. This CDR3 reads CATSRVAGDGYTF. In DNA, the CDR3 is TGTGCCACCAGCAGGGTCGCAGGGGATGGCTACACCTTC.

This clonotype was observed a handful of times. The CDR3 DNA sequence: TGTGCCAGCAGGGGTAGCGGGGTTGAGACCCAGTACTTC. This codes for CASRGSGVETQYF. The rearrangement links TRBV12-3 or TRBV12-4 to TRBJ2-5, with 8 bases aligning to TRBD2. The trim removed 6 bases at V and 5 bases at J, leaving 5 bases unmatched. The CDR3 sequence is 13 residues long.

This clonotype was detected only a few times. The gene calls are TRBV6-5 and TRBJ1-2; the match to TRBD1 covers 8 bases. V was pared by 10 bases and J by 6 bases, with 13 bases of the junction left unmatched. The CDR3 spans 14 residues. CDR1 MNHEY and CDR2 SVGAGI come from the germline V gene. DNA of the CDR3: TGTGCCACCTCTCTCCGGACAGGGTTCAATGGCTACACCTTC. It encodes CATSLRTGFNGYTF.

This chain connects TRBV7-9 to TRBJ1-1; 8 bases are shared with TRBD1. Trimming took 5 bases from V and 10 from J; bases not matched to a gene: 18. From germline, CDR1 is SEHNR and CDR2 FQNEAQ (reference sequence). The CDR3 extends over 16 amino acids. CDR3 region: CASSGGQGATEWGAFF. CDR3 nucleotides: TGTGCCAGCAGCGGCGGCCAGGGGGCTACTGAATGGGGAGCTTTCTTT.

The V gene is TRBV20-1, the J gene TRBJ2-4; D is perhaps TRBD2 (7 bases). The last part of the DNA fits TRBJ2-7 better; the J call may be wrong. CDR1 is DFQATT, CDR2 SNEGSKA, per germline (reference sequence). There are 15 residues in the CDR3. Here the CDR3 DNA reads TGCAGTGCTCCCCTGGGGGGGGCACGGGGGTACGAGCAGTACTTC. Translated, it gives CSAPLGGARGYEQYF.

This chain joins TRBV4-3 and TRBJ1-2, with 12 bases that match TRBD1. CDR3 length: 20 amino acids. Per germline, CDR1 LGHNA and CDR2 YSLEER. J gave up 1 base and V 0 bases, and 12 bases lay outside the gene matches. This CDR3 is CASSQEPSGTGGVFNYGYTF. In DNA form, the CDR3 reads TGCGCCAGCAGCCAAGAACCCTCCGGGACAGGGGGCGTCTTTAACTATGGCTACACCTTC.

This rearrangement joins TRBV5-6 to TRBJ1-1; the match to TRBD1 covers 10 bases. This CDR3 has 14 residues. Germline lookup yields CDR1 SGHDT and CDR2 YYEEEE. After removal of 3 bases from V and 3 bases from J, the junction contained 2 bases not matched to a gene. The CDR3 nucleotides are TGTGCCAGCAGCTGGGACAGGGGTGACACTGAAGCTTTCTTT. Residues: CASSWDRGDTEAFF.

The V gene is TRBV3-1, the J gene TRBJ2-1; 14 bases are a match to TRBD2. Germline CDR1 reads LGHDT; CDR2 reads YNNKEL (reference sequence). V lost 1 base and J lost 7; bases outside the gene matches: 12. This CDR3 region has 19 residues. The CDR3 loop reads CASSQVFGPGTSGGNEQFF. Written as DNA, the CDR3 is TGTGCCAGCAGCCAAGTATTTGGCCCCGGGACTAGCGGGGGAAATGAGCAGTTCTTC.

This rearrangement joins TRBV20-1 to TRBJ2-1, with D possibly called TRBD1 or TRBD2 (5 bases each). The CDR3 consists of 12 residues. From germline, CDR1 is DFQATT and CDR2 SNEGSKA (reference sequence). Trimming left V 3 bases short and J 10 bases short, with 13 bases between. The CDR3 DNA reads TGCAGTGCTAGTGCCGATTGGGGGGAGCAGTTCTTC. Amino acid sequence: CSASADWGEQFF.

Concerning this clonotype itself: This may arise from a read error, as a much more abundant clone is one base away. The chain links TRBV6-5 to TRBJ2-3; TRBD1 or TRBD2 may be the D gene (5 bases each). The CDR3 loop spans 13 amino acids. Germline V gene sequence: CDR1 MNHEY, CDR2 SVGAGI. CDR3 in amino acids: CAGSGDPADTQYF. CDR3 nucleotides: TGTGCCGGCAGTGGGGACCCGGCAGATACGCAGTATTTT.

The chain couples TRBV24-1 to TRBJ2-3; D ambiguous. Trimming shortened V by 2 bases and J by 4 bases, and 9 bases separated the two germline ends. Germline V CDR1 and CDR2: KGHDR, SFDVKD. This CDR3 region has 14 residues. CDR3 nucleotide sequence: TGTGCCACCAGTGATTACATGGACGCAGATACGCAGTATTTT. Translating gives CATSDYMDADTQYF.

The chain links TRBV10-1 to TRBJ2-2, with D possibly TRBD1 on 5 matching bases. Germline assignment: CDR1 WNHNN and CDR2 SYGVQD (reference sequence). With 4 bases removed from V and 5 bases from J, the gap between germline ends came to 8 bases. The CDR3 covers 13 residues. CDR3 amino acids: CASSVPGTGELFF. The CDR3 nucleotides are TGCGCCAGCAGTGTCCCAGGGACCGGGGAGCTGTTTTTT.

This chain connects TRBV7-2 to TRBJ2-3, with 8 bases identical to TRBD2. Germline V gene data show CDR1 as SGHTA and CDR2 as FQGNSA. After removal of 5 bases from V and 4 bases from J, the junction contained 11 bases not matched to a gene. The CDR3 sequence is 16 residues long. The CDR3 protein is CASSPPGGGPADTQYF. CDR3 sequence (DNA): TGTGCCAGCAGCCCTCCCGGGGGGGGCCCTGCAGATACGCAGTATTTT.

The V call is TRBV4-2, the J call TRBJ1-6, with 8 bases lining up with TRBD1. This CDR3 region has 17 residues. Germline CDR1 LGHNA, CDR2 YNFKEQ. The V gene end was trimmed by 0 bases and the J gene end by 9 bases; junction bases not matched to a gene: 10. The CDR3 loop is CASSQEKAQGGISPLHF. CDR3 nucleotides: TGTGCCAGCAGCCAAGAAAAGGCACAGGGGGGGATTTCACCCCTCCACTTT.

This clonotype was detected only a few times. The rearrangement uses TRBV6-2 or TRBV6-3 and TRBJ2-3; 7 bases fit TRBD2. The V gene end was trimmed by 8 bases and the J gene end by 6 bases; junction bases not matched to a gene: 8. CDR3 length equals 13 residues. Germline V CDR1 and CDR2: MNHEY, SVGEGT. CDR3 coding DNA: TGTGCCAGCCGAAGACTAGCATCCGATACGCAGTATTTT. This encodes CASRRLASDTQYF.

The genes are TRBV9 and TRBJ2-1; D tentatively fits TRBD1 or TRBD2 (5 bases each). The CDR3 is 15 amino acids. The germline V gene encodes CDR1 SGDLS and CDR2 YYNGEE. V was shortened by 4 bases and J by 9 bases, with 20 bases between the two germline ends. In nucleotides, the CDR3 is TGTGCCAGCAGCTTAGTAGAACGTGGGGACGTTGAGCAGTTCTTC. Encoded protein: CASSLVERGDVEQFF.

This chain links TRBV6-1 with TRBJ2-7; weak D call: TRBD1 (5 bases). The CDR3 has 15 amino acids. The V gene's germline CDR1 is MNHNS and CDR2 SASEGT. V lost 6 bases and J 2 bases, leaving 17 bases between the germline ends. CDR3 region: CASRADSAPTYEQYF. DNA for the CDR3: TGTGCCAGCAGAGCCGACAGCGCCCCGACCTACGAGCAGTACTTC.

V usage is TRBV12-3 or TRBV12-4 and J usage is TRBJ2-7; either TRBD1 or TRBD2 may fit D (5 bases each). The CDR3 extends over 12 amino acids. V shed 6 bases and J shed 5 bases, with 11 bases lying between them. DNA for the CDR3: TGTGCCAGCAGAATGGGACCCGACGAGCAGTACTTC. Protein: CASRMGPDEQYF.

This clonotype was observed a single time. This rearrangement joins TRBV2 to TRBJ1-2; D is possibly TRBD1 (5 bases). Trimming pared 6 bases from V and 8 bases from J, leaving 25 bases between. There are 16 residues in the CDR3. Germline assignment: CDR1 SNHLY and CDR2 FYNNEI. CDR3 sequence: CASRQDQGVIPGGYTF. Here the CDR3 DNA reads TGTGCCAGCAGACAGGACCAGGGCGTTATCCCGGGAGGCTACACCTTC.

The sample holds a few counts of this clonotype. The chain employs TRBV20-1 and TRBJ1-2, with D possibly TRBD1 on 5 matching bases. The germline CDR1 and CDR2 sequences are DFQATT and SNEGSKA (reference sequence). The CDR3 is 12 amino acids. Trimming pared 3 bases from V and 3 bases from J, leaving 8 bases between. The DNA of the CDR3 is TGCAGTGCTAGTCCCAGGGACTATGGCTACACCTTC. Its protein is CSASPRDYGYTF.

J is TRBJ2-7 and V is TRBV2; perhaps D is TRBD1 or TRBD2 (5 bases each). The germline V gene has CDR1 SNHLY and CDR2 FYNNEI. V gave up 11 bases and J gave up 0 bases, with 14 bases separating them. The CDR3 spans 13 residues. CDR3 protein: CAGARGDSYEQYF. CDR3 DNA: TGTGCCGGGGCCAGAGGGGACTCCTACGAGCAGTACTTC.

CDR3 sequence (DNA): TGTGCCAGCTCACCGCTGGGACAGCTAAATTCACCCCTCCACTTT. The encoded protein is CASSPLGQLNSPLHF. The rearrangement uses TRBV18 and TRBJ1-6; 7 positions agree with TRBD1. There are 15 residues in the CDR3. Looked up from germline, CDR1 is KGHSH and CDR2 is LQKENI. Germline trimming cut 3 bases from V and 7 bases from J; bases unmatched to any gene: 6.

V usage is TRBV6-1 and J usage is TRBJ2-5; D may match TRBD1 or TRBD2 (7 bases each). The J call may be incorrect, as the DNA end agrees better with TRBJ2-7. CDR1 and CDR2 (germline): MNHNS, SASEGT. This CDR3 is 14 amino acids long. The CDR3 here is CASTQGGAIYEQYF. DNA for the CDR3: TGTGCCAGCACCCAGGGGGGGGCGATCTACGAGCAGTACTTC.

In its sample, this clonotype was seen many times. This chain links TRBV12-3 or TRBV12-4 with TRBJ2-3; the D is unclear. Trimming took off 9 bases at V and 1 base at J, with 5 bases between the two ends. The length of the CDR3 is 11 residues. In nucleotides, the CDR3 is TGTGCCAGAGCCCGCACAGATACGCAGTATTTT. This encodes CARARTDTQYF.